This TCR beta chain came from a study of glioma-infiltrating T cells. The wider study: Sequencing aimed for roughly 4.5- to 11-fold coverage of roughly one million peripheral T cells.

V lost 3 bases and J lost 4; bases outside the gene matches: 17. The CDR3 length is 20 residues. CDR1 is SGHRS, CDR2 YFSETQ, per germline. Amplification of TCR alpha and beta CDR3 regions from RNA used iRepertoire nested multiplex PCR. One entry per CDR3 protein, called by TCRdb with MiXCR from the multiplex PCR reads. Seen here are fewer than 500,000 distinct CDR3 sequences, about two fifths observed once, and the top ten hold 9.5% to 15%. Sequencing used glioma tissue, nonneoplastic brain tissue, or PBMCs (not recorded which). The sequence came from a human donor with low-grade glioma or glioblastoma, undergoing nonglioma brain surgery, or in good health (not recorded which). V is TRBV5-1 and J is TRBJ2-7; TRBD2 aligns across 15 bases. CDR3 protein: CASSWPSRAAGLAGGYEQYF. CDR3 in DNA: TGCGCCAGCAGCTGGCCCTCTCGCGCGGCCGGACTAGCGGGAGGGTACGAGCAGTACTTC. Full variable domain (remainder filled in from reference TRBV5-1 and TRBJ2-7): KAGVTQTPRYLIKTRGQQVTLSCSPISGHRSVSWYQQTPGQGLQFLFEYFSETQRNKGNFPGRFSGRQFSNSRSEMNVSTLELGDSALYLCASSWPSRAAGLAGGYEQYFGPGTRLTVT.